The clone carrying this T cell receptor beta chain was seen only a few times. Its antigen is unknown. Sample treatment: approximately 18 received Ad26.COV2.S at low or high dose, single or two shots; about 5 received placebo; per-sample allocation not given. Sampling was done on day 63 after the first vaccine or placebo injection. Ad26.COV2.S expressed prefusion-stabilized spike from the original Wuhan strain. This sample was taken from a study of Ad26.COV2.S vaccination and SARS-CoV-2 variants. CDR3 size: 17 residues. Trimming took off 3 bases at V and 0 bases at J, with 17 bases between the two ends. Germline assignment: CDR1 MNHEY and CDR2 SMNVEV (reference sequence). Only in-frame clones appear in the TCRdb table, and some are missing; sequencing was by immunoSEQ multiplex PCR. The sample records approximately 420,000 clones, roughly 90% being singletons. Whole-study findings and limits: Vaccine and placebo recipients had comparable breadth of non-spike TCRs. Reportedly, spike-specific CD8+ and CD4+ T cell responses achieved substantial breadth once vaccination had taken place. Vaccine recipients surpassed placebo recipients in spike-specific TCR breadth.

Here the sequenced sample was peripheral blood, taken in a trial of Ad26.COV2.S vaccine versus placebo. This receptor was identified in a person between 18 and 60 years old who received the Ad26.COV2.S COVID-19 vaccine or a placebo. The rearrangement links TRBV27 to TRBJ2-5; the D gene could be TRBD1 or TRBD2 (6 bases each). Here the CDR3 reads CASSLLGGRPHQETQYF. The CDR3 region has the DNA TGTGCCAGCAGTTTGTTGGGGGGCAGACCCCACCAAGAGACCCAGTACTTC.